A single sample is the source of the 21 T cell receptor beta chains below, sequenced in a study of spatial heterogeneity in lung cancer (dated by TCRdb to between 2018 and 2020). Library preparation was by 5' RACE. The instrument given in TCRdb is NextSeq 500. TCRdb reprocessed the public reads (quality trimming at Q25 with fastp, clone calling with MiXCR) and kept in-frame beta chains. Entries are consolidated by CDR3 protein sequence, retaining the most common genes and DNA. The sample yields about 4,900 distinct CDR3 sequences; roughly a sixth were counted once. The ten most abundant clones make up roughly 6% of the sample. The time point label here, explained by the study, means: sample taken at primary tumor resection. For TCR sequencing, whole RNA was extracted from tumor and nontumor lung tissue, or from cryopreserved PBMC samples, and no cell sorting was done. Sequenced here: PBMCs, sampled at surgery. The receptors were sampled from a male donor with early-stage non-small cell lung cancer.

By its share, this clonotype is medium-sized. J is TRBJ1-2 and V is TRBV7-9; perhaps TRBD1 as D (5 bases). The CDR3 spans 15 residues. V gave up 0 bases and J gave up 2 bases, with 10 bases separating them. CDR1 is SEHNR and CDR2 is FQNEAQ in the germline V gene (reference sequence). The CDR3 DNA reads TGTGCCAGCAGCTTAGCTGCTGGGACCAACTATGGCTACACCTTC. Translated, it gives CASSLAAGTNYGYTF. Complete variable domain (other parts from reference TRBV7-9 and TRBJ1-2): DTGVSQNPRHKITKRGQNVTFRCDPISEHNRLYWYRQTLGQGPEFLTYFQNEAQLEKSRLLSDRFSAERPKGSFSTLEIQRTEQGDSAMYLCASSLAAGTNYGYTFGSGTRLTVV.

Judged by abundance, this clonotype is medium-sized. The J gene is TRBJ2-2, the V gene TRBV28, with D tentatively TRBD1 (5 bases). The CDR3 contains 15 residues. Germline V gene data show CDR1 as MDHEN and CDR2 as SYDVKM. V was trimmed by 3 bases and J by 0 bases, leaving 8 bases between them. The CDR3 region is CASSFGAANTGELFF. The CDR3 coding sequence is TGTGCCAGCAGTTTTGGGGCCGCGAACACCGGGGAGCTGTTTTTT.

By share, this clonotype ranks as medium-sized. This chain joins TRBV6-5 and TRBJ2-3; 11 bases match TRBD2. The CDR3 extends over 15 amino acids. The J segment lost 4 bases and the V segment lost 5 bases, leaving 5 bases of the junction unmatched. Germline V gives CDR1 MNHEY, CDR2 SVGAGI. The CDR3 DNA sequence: TGTGCCAGCAGTCGCACTAGCGGGGGATCAGATACGCAGTATTTT. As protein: CASSRTSGGSDTQYF.

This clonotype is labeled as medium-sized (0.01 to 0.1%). The CDR3: CASSEAPIVETQYF. CDR3 nucleotides: TGTGCCAGCAGTGAAGCGCCTATAGTTGAGACCCAGTACTTC. The rearrangement links TRBV2 to TRBJ2-5; D call uncertain. V was pared by 0 bases and J by 5 bases, with 10 bases between. The CDR3 runs 14 residues. Germline V lookup: CDR1 SNHLY, CDR2 FYNNEI.

The CDR3 nucleotides are TGTGCCAGCAGTCCTCCGGACAGGATAACCGGGGAGCTGTTTTTT. Residues: CASSPPDRITGELFF. The genes are TRBV27 and TRBJ2-2, with 7 bases fitting TRBD1. This CDR3 region has 15 residues. Germline V lookup: CDR1 MNHEY, CDR2 SMNVEV (reference sequence). Trimming took 5 bases from V and 5 from J; bases not matched to a gene: 8.

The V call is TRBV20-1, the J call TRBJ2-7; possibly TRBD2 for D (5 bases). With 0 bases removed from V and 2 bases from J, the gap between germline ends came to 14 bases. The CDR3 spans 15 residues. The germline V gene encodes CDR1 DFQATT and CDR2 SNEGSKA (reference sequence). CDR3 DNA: TGCAGTGCTAGAGATCCCGCGGGTCCTACCTACGAGCAGTACTTC. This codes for CSARDPAGPTYEQYF.

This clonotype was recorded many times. CDR3 sequence reads: CASSQQVDTEAFF. CDR3 sequence (DNA): TGTGCCAGCAGCCAGCAGGTGGACACTGAAGCTTTCTTT. The V call is TRBV3-1, the J call TRBJ1-1; D remains unclear. CDR3 length: 13 residues. V lost 3 bases to trimming and J lost 3 bases, with 8 bases between them. Germline CDR1 and CDR2: LGHDT and YNNKEL (reference sequence).

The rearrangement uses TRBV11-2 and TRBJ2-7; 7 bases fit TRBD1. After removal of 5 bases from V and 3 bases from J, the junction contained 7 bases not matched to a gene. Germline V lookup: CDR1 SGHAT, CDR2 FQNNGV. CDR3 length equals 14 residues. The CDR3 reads CASSHLRTGYEQYF. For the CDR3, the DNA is TGTGCCAGCAGCCATCTGAGGACAGGCTACGAGCAGTACTTC.

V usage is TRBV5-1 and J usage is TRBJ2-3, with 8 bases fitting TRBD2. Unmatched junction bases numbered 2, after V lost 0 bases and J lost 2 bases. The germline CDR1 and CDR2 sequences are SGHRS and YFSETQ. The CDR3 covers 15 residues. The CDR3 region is CASSLERGLTDTQYF. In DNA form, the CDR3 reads TGCGCCAGCAGCTTGGAGCGGGGGCTCACAGATACGCAGTATTTT.

The CDR3 reads CASSLGRRDTGELFF. In DNA form, the CDR3 reads TGTGCCAGCAGCTTGGGTAGGCGGGACACCGGGGAGCTGTTTTTT. The chain combines TRBV11-3 with TRBJ2-2, with D possibly TRBD2 on 5 matching bases. V lost 3 bases and J lost 3, with 11 bases in between. The germline CDR1 and CDR2 sequences are SGHNT and YENEEA. There are 15 residues in the CDR3.

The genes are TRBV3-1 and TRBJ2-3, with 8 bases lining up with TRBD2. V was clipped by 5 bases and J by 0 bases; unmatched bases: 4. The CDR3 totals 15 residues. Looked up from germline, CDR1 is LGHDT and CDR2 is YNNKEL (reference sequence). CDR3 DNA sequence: TGTGCCAGCAGCATGCGGGGGGCTAGCACAGATACGCAGTATTTT. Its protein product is CASSMRGASTDTQYF.

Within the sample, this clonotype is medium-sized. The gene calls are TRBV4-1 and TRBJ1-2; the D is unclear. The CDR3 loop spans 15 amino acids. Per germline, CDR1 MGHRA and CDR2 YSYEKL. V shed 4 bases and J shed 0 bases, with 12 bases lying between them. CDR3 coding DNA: TGCGCCAGCAGCCTTTCCCTGAAAACTAACTATGGCTACACCTTC. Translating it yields CASSLSLKTNYGYTF.

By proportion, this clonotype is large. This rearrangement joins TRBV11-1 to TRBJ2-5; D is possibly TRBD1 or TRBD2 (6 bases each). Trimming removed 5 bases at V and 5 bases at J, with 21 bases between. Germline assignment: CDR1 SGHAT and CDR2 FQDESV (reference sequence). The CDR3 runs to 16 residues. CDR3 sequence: CASSPGSGTGRETQYF. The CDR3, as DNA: TGTGCCAGCAGCCCTGGCAGCGGAACAGGGAGGGAGACCCAGTACTTC.

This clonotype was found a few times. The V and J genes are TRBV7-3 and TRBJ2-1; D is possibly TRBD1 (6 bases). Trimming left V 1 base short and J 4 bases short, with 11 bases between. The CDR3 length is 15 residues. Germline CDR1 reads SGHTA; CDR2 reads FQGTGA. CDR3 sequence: CASSLNQGPYNEQFF. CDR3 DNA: TGTGCCAGCAGCTTAAACCAGGGGCCTTACAATGAGCAGTTCTTC.

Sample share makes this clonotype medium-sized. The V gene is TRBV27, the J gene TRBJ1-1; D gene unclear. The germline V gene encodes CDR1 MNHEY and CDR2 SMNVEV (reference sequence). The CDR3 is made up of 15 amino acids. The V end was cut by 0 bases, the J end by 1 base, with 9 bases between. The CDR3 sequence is CASSLSFAKNTEAFF. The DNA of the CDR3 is TGTGCCAGCAGTTTATCCTTCGCGAAGAACACTGAAGCTTTCTTT.

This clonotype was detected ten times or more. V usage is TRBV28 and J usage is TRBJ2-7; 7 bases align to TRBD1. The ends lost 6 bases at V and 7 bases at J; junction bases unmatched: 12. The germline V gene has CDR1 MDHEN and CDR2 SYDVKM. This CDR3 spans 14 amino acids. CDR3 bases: TGTGCCAGCAGCGAATTAAAGGGGGCGAGGGAGCAGTACTTC. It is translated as CASSELKGAREQYF.

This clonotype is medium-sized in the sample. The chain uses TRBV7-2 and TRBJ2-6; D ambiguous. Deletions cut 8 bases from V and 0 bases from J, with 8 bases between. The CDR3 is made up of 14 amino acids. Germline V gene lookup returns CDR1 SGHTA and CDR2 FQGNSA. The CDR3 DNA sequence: TGTGCCAGCGGGGTGAACTCTGGGGCCAACGTCCTGACTTTC. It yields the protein CASGVNSGANVLTF.

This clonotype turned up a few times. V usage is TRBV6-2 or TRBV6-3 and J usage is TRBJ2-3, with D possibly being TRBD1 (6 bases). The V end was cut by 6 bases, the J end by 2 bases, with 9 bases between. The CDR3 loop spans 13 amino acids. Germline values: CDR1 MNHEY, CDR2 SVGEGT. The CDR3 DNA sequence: TGTGCCAGCAGGACAGGTCCCACAGATACGCAGTATTTT. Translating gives CASRTGPTDTQYF.

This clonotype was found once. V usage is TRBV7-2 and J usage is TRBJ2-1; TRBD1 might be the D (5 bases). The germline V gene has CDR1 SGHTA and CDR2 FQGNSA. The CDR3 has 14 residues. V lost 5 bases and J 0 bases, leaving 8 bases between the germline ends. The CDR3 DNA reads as TGTGCCAGCAGCAGACAGAGCTCCTACAATGAGCAGTTCTTC. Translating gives CASSRQSSYNEQFF.

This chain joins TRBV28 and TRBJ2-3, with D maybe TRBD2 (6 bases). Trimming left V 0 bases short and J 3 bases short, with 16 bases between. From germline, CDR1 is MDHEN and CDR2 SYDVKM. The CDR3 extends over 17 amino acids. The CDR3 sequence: CASSLWGEAQKTDTQYF. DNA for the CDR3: TGTGCCAGCAGTTTATGGGGGGAGGCGCAGAAGACAGATACGCAGTATTTT.

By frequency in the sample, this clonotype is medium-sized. The CDR3 protein is CASSIGGNTEAFF. CDR3 DNA sequence: TGTGCCAGTAGTATCGGAGGGAACACTGAAGCTTTCTTT. This sequence joins TRBV19 and TRBJ1-1; D remains unclear. V was cut by 3 bases and J by 1 base, with 6 bases left in between. CDR1 and CDR2 (germline): LNHDA, SQIVND (reference sequence). The CDR3 contains 13 residues.